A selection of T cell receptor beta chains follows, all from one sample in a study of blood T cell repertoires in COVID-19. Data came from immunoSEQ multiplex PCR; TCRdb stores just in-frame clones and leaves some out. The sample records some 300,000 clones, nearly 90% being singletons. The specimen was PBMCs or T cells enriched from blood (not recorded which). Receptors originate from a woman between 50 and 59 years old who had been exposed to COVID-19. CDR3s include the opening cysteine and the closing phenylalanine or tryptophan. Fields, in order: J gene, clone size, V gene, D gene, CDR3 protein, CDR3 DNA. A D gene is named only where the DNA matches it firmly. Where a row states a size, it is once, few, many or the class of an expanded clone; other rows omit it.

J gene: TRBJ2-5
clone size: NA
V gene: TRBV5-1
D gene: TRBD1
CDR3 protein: CASSLGRQGAETQYF
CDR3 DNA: TGCGCCAGCAGCTTGGGGCGACAGGGAGCAGAGACCCAGTACTTC

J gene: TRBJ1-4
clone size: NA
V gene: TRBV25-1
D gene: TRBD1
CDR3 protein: CASSATMDRKLFF
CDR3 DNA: TGTGCCAGCAGTGCAACAATGGACAGGAAACTGTTTTTT

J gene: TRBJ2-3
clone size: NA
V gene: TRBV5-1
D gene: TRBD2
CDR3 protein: CASSLRTSGHTDTQYF
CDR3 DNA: TGCGCCAGCAGCTTAAGGACTAGCGGTCACACAGATACGCAGTATTTT

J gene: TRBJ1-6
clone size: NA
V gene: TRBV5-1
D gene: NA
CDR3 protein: CASSLYGPRESTPLHF
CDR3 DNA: TGCGCCAGCAGCTTGTACGGCCCCCGGGAGTCGACACCCCTCCACTTT

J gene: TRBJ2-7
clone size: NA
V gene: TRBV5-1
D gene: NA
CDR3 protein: CASSLAPSVSYEQYF
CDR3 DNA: TGCGCCAGCAGCTTGGCGCCTAGCGTTTCCTACGAGCAGTACTTC

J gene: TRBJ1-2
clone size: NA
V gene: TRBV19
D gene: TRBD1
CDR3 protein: CASSTGTGSNGYTF
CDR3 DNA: TGTGCCAGTAGTACAGGGACAGGAAGCAATGGCTACACCTTC

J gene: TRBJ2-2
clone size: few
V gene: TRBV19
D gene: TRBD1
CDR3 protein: CASSPGTANTGELFF
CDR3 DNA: TGTGCCAGTAGTCCCGGGACAGCGAACACCGGGGAGCTGTTTTTT

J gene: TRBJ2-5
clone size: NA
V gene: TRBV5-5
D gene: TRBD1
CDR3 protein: CASSLVGQGLETQYF
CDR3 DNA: TGTGCCAGCAGCTTGGTCGGACAGGGGTTGGAGACCCAGTACTTC

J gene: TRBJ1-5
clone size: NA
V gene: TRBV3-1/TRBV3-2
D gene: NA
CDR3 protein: CASSQDRANQPQHF
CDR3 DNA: TGTGCCAGCAGCCAAGACAGGGCAAATCAGCCCCAGCATTTT

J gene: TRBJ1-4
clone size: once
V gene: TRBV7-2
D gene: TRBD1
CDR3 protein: CASSRDRNEKLFF
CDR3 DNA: TGTGCCAGCAGCCGGGACAGGAATGAAAAACTGTTTTTT

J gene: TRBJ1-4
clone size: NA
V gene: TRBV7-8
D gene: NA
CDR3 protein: CASSLNQGTNEKLFF
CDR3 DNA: TGTGCCAGCAGCCTTAACCAGGGGACTAATGAAAAACTGTTTTTT

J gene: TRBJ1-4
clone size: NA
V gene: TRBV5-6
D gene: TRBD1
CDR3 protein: CASSSSRDRIVKGGEKLFF
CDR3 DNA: TGTGCCAGCAGCTCGTCCCGGGACAGAATTGTCAAAGGGGGTGAAAAACTGTTTTTT

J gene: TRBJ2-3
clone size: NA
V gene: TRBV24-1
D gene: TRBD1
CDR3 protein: CATSDLGQGSTDTQYF
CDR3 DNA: TGTGCCACCAGTGACCTAGGACAGGGGAGCACAGATACGCAGTATTTT

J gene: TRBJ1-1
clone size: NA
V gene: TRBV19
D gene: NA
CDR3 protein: CASTIGTMNTEAFF
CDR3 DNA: TGTGCCTCTACCATCGGGACAATGAACACTGAAGCTTTCTTT

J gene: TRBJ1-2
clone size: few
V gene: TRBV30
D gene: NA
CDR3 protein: CAWSVQGRDGYTF
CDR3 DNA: TGTGCCTGGAGTGTACAGGGTCGGGATGGCTACACCTTC

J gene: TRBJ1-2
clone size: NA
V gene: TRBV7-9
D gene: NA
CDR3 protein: CASSPPSGNYGYTF
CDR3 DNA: TGTGCCAGCAGCCCACCCAGCGGGAACTATGGCTACACCTTC

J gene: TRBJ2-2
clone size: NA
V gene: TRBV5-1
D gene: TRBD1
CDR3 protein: CASSSQGANTGELFF
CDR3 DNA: TGCGCCAGCAGCTCACAGGGGGCGAACACCGGGGAGCTGTTTTTT

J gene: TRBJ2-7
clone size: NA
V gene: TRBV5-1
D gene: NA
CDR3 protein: CASSLEQSGSYEQYF
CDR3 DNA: TGCGCCAGCAGCTTAGAACAGTCAGGATCCTACGAGCAGTACTTC

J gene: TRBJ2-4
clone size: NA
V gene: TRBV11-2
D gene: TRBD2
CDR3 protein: CASTKPGGGTIAKNIQYF
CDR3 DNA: TGTGCCAGCACTAAACCCGGGGGGGGGACAATAGCCAAAAACATTCAGTACTTC

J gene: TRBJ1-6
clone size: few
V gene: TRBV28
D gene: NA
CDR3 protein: CASSSTGFSPLHF
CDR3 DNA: TGTGCCAGCAGTTCTACAGGGTTTTCACCCCTCCACTTT

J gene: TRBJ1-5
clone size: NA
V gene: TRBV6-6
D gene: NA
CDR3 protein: CASSPTGNPYNNQPQHF
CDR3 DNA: TGTGCCAGCAGTCCCACAGGGAACCCTTATAACAATCAGCCCCAGCATTTT

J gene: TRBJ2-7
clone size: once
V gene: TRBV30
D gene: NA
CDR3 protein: CAWSLLSREQYF
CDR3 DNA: TGTGCCTGGAGTCTCCTGTCACGGGAGCAGTACTTC

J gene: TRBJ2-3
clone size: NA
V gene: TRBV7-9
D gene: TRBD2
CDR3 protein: CASSSLAGGGGTDTQYF
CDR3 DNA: TGTGCCAGCAGCTCCCTTGCGGGGGGGGGTGGTACAGATACGCAGTATTTT

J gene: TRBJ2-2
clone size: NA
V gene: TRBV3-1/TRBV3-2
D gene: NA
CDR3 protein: CASSQENSPGELFF
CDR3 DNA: TGTGCCAGCAGCCAAGAGAACAGTCCCGGGGAGCTGTTTTTT

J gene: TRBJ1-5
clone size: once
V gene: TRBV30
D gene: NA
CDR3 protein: CAWEPGGNQPQHF
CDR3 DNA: TGTGCCTGGGAACCAGGGGGCAATCAGCCCCAGCATTTT

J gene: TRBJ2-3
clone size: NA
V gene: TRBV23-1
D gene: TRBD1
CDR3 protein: CASSQSKDRGARPCTDTQYF
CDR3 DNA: TGCGCCAGCAGTCAATCGAAAGACAGGGGCGCCCGCCCATGCACAGATACGCAGTATTTT

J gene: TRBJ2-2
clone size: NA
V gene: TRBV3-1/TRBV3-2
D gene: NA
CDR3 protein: CASSPGTGELFF
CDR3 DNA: TGTGCCAGCAGCCCGGGGACAGGGGAGCTGTTTTTT

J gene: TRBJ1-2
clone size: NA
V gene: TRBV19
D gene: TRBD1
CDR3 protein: CATKTGQGYASYGYTF
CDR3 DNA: TGTGCCACTAAAACGGGACAGGGTTACGCTAGCTATGGCTACACCTTC

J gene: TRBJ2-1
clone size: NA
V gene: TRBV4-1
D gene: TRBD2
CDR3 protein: CASSQKIAGQTYNEQFF
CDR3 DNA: TGCGCCAGCAGCCAGAAAATAGCGGGGCAAACCTACAATGAGCAGTTCTTC

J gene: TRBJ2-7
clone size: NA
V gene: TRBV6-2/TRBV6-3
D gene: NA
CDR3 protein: CASSIEVTVSYEQYF
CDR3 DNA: TGTGCCAGCAGTATCGAGGTGACAGTCTCCTACGAGCAGTACTTC

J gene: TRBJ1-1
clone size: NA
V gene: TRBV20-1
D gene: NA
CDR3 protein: CSASIIRVNTEAFF
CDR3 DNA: TGCAGTGCTAGTATCATCAGGGTGAACACTGAAGCTTTCTTT

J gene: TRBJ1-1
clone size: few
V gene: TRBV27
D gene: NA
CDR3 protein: CASSSRWIPEAFF
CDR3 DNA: TGTGCCAGCAGTTCCAGGTGGATCCCTGAAGCTTTCTTT

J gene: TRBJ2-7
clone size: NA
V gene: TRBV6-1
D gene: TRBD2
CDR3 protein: CASSEREISYSYEQYF
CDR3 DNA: TGTGCCAGCAGTGAGCGGGAGATCAGCTACTCCTACGAGCAGTACTTC

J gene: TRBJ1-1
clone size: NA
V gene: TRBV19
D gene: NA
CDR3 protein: CASSGKGPYTEAFF
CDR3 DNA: TGTGCCAGTTCTGGGAAGGGGCCCTACACTGAAGCTTTCTTT

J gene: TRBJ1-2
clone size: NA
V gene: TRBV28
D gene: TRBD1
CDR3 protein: CASSPGQGRGDYGYTF
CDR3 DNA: TGTGCCAGCAGCCCGGGACAGGGGAGGGGCGACTATGGCTACACCTTC

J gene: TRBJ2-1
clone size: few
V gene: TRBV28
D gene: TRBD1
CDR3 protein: CASSKSGTGDFDEQFF
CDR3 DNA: TGTGCCAGCAGTAAATCCGGGACAGGGGATTTTGATGAGCAGTTCTTC

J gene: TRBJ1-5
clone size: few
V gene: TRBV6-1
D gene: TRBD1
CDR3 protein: CASSETGKRGQASQHF
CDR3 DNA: TGTGCCAGCAGTGAAACAGGGAAGAGGGGACAGGCGTCCCAGCATTTT

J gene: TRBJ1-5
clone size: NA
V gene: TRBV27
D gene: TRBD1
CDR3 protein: CASSIGGTANQPQHF
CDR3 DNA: TGTGCCAGCAGTATAGGGGGGACAGCAAATCAGCCCCAGCATTTT

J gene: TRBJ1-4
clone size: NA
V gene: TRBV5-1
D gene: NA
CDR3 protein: CASSLKPAGSNEKLFF
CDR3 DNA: TGCGCCAGCAGCTTAAAACCTGCGGGTTCTAATGAAAAACTGTTTTTT

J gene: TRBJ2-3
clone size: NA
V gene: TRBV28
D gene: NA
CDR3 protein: CASSWRGGDTQYF
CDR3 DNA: TGTGCCAGCAGTTGGAGAGGTGGAGATACGCAGTATTTT

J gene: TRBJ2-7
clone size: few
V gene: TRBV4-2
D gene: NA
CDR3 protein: CASSQDRENSYEQYF
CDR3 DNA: TGTGCCAGCAGCCAAGACAGGGAAAACTCCTACGAGCAGTACTTC

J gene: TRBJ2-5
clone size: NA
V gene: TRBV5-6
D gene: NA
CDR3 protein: CASSLSSYGETQYF
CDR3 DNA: TGTGCCAGCAGCTTGAGTTCATACGGGGAGACCCAGTACTTC

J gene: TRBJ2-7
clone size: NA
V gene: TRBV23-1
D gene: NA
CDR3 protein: CASSQSGSDYEQYF
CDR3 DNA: TGCGCCAGCAGTCAATCCGGGAGTGACTACGAGCAGTACTTC

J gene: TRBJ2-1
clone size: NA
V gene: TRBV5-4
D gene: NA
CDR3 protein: CASSFGQLLDEQFF
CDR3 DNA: TGTGCCAGCAGCTTCGGACAGCTTCTCGATGAGCAGTTCTTC

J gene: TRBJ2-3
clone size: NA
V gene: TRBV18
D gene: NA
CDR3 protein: CASSPAGTRTFTDTQYF
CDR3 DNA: TGTGCCAGCTCACCAGCCGGGACACGGACATTCACAGATACGCAGTATTTT

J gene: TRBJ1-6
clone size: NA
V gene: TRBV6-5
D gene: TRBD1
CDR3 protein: CASSDGTGSSPLHF
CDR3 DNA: TGTGCCAGCAGCGACGGGACAGGGAGTTCACCCCTCCACTTT

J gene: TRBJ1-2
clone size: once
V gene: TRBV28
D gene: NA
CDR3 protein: CASSSGDYGYTF
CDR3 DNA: TGTGCCAGCAGTTCAGGGGACTATGGCTACACCTTC

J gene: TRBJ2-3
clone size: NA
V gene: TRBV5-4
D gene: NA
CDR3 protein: CASSWGGSRLLDTQYF
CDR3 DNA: TGTGCCAGCAGCTGGGGAGGTAGTAGGCTCCTAGATACGCAGTATTTT

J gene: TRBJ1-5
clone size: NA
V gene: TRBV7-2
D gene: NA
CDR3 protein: CASSPVYNQPQHF
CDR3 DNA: TGTGCCAGCAGCCCGGTTTACAATCAGCCCCAGCATTTT

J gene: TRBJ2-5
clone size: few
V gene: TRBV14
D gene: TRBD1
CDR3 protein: CASSQGQGPARETQYF
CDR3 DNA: TGTGCCAGCAGCCAAGGACAGGGGCCCGCTCGGGAGACCCAGTACTTC

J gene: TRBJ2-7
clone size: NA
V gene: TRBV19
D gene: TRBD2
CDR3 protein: CASSISLAGAYEQYF
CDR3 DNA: TGTGCCAGTAGTATCAGTCTAGCGGGCGCCTACGAGCAGTACTTC

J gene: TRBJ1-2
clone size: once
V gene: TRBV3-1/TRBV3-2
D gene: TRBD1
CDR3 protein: CASSQWTGSYGYTF
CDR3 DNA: TGTGCCAGCAGCCAATGGACAGGGAGCTATGGCTACACCTTC

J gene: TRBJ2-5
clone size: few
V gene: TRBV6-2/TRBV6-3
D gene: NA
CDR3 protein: CASSWRRSFSQETQYF
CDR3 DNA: TGTGCCAGCAGTTGGAGGCGGAGTTTCAGCCAAGAGACCCAGTACTTC

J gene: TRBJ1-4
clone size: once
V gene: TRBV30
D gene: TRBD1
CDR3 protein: CAWSGRGQNEKLFF
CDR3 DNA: TGTGCCTGGAGTGGGAGGGGGCAGAATGAAAAACTGTTTTTT

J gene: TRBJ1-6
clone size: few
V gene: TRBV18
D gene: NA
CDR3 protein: CASSQSDSPNSPLHF
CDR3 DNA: TGTGCCAGCTCACAATCGGACAGTCCCAATTCACCCCTCCACTTT

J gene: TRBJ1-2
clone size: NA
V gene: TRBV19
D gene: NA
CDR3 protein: CASRDNTGKLSGGYTF
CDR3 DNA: TGTGCCAGTAGAGACAATACGGGGAAGCTCTCCGGTGGCTACACCTTC

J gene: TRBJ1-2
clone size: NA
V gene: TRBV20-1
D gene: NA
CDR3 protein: CSGGTPYGYTF
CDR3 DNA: TGCAGTGGTGGGACACCCTATGGCTACACCTTC

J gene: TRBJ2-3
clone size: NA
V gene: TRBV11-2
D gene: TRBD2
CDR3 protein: CASSYSGGGTDTQYF
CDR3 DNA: TGTGCCAGCAGCTATAGCGGGGGGGGCACAGATACGCAGTATTTT

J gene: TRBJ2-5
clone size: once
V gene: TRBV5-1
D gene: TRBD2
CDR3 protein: CASSPIVAGDQETQYF
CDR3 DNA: TGCGCCAGCAGCCCCATTGTAGCGGGGGACCAAGAGACCCAGTACTTC